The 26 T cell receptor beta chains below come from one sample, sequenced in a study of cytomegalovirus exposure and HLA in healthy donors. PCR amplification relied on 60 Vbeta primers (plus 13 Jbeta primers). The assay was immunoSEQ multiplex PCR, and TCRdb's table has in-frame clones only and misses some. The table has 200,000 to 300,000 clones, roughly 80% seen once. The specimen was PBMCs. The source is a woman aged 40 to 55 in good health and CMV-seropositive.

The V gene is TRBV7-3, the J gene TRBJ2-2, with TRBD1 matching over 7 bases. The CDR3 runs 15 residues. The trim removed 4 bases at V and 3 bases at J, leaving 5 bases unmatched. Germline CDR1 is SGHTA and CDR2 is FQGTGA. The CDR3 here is CASSSTGKYTGELFF. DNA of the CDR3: TGTGCCAGCAGCTCGACAGGGAAATACACCGGGGAGCTGTTTTTT.

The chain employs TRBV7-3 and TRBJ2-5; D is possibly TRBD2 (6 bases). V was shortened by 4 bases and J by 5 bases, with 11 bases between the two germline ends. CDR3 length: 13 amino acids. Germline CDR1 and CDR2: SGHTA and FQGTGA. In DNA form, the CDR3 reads TGTGCCAGCAGCTCCAAAGGAGGGGAGACCCAGTACTTC. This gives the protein CASSSKGGETQYF. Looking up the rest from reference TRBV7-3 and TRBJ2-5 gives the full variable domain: GAGVSQTPSNKVTEKGKYVELRCDPISGHTALYWYRQSLGQGPEFLIYFQGTGAADDSGLPNDRFFAVRPEGSVSTLKIQRTERGDSAVYLCASSSKGGETQYFGPGTRLLVL.

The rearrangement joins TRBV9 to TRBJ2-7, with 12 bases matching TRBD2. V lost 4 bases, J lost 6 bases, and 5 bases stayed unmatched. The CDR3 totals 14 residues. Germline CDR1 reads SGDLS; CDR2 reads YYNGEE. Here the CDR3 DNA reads TGTGCCAGCAGCCGTACTAGCGGGGGGACCGAGCAGTACTTC. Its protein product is CASSRTSGGTEQYF.

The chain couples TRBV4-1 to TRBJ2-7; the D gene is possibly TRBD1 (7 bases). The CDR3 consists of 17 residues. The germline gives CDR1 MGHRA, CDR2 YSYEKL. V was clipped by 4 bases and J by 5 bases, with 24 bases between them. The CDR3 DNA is TGCGCCAGCAGCCGCAGACAGGGTCGGGAGTCTGGACACGAGCAGTACTTC. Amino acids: CASSRRQGRESGHEQYF.

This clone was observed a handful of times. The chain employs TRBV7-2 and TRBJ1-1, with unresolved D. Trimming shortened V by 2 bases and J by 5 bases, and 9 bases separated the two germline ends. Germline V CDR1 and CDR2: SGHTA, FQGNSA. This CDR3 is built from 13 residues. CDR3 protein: CASSLLERTEAFF. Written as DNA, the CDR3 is TGTGCCAGCAGCTTACTAGAGAGGACTGAAGCTTTCTTT. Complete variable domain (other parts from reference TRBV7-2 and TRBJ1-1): GAGVSQSPSNKVTEKGKDVELRCDPISGHTALYWYRQSLGQGLEFLIYFQGNSAPDKSGLPSDRFSAERTGGSVSTLTIQRTQQEDSAVYLCASSLLERTEAFFGQGTRLTVV.

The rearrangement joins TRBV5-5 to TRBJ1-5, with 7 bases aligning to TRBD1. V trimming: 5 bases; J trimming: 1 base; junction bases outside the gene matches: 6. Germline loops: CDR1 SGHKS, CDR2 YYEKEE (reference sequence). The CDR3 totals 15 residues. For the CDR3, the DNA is TGTGCCAGCAGACCTACAGGGGTGAGCAATCAGCCCCAGCATTTT. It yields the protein CASRPTGVSNQPQHF.

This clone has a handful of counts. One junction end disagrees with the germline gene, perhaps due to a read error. This CDR3 is CASSQGTGIFVF. CDR3 DNA sequence: TGTGCCAGCAGCCAGGGGACAGGTATATTTGTCTTC. This chain links TRBV5-4 with TRBJ2-1, with 8 bases fitting TRBD1. Per the germline V gene, CDR1 is SGHNT and CDR2 is YYREEE (reference sequence). CDR3 length: 12 amino acids.

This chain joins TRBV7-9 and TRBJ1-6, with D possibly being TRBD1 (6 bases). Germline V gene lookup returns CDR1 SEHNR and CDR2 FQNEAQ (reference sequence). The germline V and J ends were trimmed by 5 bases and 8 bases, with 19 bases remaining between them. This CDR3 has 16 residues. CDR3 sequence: CASSPGQTEPYSPLHF. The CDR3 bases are TGTGCCAGCAGCCCCGGACAGACTGAACCCTATTCACCCCTCCACTTT.

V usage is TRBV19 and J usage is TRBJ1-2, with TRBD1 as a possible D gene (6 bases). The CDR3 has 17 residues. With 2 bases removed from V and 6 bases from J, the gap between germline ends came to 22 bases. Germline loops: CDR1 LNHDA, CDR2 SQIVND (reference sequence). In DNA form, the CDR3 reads TGTGCCAGTAGTATAAGGGACATCCCCTTTCCCGGGGATGGCTACACCTTC. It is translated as CASSIRDIPFPGDGYTF.

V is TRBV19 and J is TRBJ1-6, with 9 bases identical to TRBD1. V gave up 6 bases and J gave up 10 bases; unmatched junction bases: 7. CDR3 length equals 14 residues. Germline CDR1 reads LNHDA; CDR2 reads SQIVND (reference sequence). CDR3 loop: CASSAGTGKSPLHF. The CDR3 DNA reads TGTGCCAGTAGCGCCGGGACAGGGAAATCACCCCTCCACTTT.

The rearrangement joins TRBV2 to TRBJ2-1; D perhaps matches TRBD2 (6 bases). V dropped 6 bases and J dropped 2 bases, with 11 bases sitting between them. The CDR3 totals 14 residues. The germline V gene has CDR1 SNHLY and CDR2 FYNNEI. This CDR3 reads CASRTGDPYNEQFF. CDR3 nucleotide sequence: TGTGCCAGCAGAACGGGGGACCCCTACAATGAGCAGTTCTTC.

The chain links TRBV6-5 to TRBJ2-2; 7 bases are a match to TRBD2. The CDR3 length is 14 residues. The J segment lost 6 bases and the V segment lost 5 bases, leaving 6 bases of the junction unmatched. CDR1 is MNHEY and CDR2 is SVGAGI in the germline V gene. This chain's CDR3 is CASSVSGGSGELFF. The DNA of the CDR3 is TGTGCCAGCAGTGTCTCCGGGGGGTCCGGGGAGCTGTTTTTT.

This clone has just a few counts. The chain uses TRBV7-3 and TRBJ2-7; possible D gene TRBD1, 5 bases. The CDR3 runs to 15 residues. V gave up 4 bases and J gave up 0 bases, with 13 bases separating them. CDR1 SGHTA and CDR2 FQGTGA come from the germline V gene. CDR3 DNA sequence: TGTGCCAGCAGCTCCAACCCAGGGCCCTCCTACGAGCAGTACTTC. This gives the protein CASSSNPGPSYEQYF.

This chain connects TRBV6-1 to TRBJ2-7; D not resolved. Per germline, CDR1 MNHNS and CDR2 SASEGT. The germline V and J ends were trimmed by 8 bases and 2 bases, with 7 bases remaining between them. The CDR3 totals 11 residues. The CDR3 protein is CASERAYEQYF. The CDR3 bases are TGTGCCAGCGAACGGGCCTACGAGCAGTACTTC.

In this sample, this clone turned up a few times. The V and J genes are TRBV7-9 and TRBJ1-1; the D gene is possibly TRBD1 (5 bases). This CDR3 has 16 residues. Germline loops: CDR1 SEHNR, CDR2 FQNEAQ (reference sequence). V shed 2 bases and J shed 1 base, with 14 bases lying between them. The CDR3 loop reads CASSLLQGEWNTEAFF. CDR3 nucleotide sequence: TGTGCCAGCAGCTTATTGCAGGGTGAGTGGAACACTGAAGCTTTCTTT.

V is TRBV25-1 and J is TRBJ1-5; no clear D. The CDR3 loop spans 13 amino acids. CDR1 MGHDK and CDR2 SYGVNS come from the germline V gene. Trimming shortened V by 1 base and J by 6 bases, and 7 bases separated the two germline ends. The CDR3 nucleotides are TGTGCCAGCAGTGAATCAGGCTTTCAGCCCCAGCATTTT. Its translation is CASSESGFQPQHF.

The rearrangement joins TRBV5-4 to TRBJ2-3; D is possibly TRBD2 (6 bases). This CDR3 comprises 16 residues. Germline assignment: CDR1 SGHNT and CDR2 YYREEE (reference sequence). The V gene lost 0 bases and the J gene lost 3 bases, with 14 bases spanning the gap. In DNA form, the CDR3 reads TGTGCCAGCAGCTTGGCGGGCGGGGCTATGACAGATACGCAGTATTTT. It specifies CASSLAGGAMTDTQYF.

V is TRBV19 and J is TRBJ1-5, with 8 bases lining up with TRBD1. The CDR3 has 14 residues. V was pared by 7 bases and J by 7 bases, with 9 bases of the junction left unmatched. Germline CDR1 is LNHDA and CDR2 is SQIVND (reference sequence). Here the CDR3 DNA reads TGTGCCAGTACGGGAGACAGGGGTGGCCAGCCCCAGCATTTT. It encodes CASTGDRGGQPQHF.

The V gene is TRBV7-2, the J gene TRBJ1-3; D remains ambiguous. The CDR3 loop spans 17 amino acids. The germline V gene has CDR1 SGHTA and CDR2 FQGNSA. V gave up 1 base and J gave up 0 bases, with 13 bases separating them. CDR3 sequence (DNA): TGTGCCAGCAGCTTAGACGCGGGTAGGAGCTCTGGAAACACCATATATTTT. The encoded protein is CASSLDAGRSSGNTIYF.

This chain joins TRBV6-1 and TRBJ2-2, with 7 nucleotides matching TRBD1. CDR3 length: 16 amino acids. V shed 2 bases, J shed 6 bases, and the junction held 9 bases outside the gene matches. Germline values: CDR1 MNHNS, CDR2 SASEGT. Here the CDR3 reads CASSEQGVTGSGELFF. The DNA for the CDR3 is TGTGCCAGCAGTGAACAGGGGGTGACAGGGTCCGGGGAGCTGTTTTTT.

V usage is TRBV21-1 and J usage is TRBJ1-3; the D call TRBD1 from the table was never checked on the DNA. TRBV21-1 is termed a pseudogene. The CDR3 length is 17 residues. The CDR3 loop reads CASSKEGTGEGGNTIYF. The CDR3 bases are TGTGCCAGCAGCAAAGAGGGGACAGGGGAGGGTGGAAACACCATATATTTT.

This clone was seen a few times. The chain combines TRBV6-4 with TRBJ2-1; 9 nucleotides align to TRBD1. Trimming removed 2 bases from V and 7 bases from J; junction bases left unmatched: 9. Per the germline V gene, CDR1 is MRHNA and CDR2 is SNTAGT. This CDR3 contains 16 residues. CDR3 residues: CASSDDLRDRVNEQFF. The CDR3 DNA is TGTGCCAGCAGTGACGACCTGAGGGACAGGGTAAATGAGCAGTTCTTC.

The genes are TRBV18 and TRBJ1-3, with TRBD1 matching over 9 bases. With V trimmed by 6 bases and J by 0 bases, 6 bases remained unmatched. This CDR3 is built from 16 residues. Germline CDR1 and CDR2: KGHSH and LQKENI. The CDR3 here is CASSPSTGGSGNTIYF. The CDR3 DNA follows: TGTGCCAGCTCGCCTTCGACAGGGGGCTCTGGAAACACCATATATTTT.

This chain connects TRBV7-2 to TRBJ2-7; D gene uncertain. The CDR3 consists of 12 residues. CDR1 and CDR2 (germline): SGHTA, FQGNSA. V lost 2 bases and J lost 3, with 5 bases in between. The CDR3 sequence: CASSLSVYEQYF. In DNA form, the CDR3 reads TGTGCCAGCAGCTTATCCGTCTACGAGCAGTACTTC.

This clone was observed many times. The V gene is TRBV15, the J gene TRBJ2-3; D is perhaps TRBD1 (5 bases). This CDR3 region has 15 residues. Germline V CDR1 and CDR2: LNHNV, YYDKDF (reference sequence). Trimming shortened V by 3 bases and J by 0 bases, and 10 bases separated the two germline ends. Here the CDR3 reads CATSSNRFSTDTQYF. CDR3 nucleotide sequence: TGTGCCACCAGCAGTAACAGGTTTAGCACAGATACGCAGTATTTT.

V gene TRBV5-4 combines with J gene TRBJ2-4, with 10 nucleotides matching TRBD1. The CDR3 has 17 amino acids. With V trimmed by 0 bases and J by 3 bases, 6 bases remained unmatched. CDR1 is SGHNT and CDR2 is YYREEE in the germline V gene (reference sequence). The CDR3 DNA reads TGTGCCAGCAGCTTGGAACGACAGGGGGCGGTCAAAAACATTCAGTACTTC. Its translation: CASSLERQGAVKNIQYF.